This T cell receptor beta chain was identified during a study of blood T cells in healthy people across ages. Isolation yielded PBMCs, at least 6.5 million per sample, in every case. With a J-beta primer mix and a sample-barcoded 5' primer, a second PCR ran about 6 to 11 cycles. Every molecule of cDNA carried a tag from a template-switch adaptor with 12 random nucleotides. In TCRdb, the 5' RACE reads were re-called with MiXCR into one record per CDR3 protein. The table lists 790,000 or so distinct CDR3 sequences, more than 50% of them singletons. Notes on this clonotype: Its specificity is unknown. An end of the junction does not agree with germline; a read error may underlie this.

CDR3 length: 16 amino acids. Germline V CDR1 and CDR2: SGDLS, YYNGEE. Findings of the study overall: Changes in expanded clonotypes were possibly confounded, as the CMV status of donors was unknown. Aged donors had fewer naive CD4+ cells and lower diversity than long-lived donors.

The TCR originated in a man aged 40-50 years in good health. J is TRBJ2-5 and V is TRBV9; 9 nucleotides match TRBD1. The end of the DNA fits TRBJ2-1 better, so the J call may be wrong. Input material: blood. The CDR3 sequence: CAGSVGGQGYQETQFF. CDR3 sequence (DNA): TGTGCCGGCAGCGTAGGCGGACAGGGGTACCAAGAGACCCAGTTCTTC.